The 18 T cell receptor beta chains presented below share a single source sample, sequenced in a study of response to subunit inactivated influenza vaccine. TCRdb used MiXCR to reprocess the RT-PCR reads, holding one entry per CDR3 protein. The sample lists 700,000 to 900,000 distinct CDR3 sequences, 21% occurring once. The sequencing here drew on PBMCs from blood, taken roughly 5 days after vaccination. These receptor sequences come from a middle-aged man who received an inactivated influenza vaccine.

The V and J genes are TRBV28 and TRBJ2-1; the match to TRBD2 covers 12 bases. The CDR3 covers 14 residues. Looked up from germline, CDR1 is MDHEN and CDR2 is SYDVKM. Trimming took 10 bases from V and 5 from J; bases not matched to a gene: 6. CDR3: CAIRLAGDDNEQFF. The CDR3 DNA reads TGTGCCATACGACTAGCGGGAGATGACAATGAGCAGTTCTTC.

This clonotype was counted ten times or more. V usage is TRBV15 and J usage is TRBJ2-7; either TRBD1 or TRBD2 may fit D (5 bases each). Deletions cut 5 bases from V and 2 bases from J, with 13 bases between. Germline lookup yields CDR1 LNHNV and CDR2 YYDKDF (reference sequence). This CDR3 is 14 amino acids long. CDR3 DNA: TGTGCCACCAGCGGAACGGGACGGACCTACGAGCAGTACTTC. This translates into CATSGTGRTYEQYF.

The chain has TRBV11-2 and TRBJ2-5; no clear D gene. Germline V gene data show CDR1 as SGHAT and CDR2 as FQNNGV. The CDR3 contains 14 residues. With 3 bases removed from V and 5 bases from J, the gap between germline ends came to 13 bases. The CDR3 is CASSFPGPEETQYF. The CDR3, as DNA: TGTGCCAGCAGCTTTCCGGGCCCGGAGGAGACCCAGTACTTC. Supplemented by reference TRBV11-2 and TRBJ2-5, the full variable domain reads EAGVAQSPRYKIIEKRQSVAFWCNPISGHATLYWYQQILGQGPKLLIQFQNNGVVDDSQLPKDRFSAERLKGVDSTLKIQPAKLEDSAVYLCASSFPGPEETQYFGPGTRLLVL.

This chain connects TRBV15 to TRBJ2-4; D possibly uses TRBD1 or TRBD2 (6 bases each). Germline values: CDR1 LNHNV, CDR2 YYDKDF (reference sequence). The CDR3 covers 16 residues. V lost 1 base, J lost 7 bases, and 17 bases lay in between. This CDR3 is CATSRGGAGSRNIQYF. The CDR3 DNA reads TGTGCCACCAGCAGAGGGGGGGCCGGGAGTAGGAACATTCAGTACTTC.

This chain joins TRBV11-1 and TRBJ2-7, with D uncertain. CDR3 length equals 13 residues. In germline, CDR1 is SGHAT, CDR2 FQDESV (reference sequence). Trimming stripped 1 base from V and 7 bases from J, with 11 bases between. The CDR3 sequence: CASSLDSLREQYF. DNA of the CDR3: TGTGCCAGCAGCTTAGACTCGTTACGAGAGCAGTACTTC.

A few counts support this clonotype. The chain recombines TRBV5-1 with TRBJ2-5; the D gene is possibly TRBD2 (6 bases). Trimming cost V 4 bases and J 5 bases, with 12 bases left between them. CDR3 length: 13 amino acids. The germline V gene has CDR1 SGHRS and CDR2 YFSETQ. Here the CDR3 reads CASSLREPETQYF. In nucleotides, the CDR3 is TGCGCCAGCAGCCTCCGGGAGCCGGAGACCCAGTACTTC.

This clonotype came up a few times. The rearrangement uses TRBV5-1 and TRBJ2-5; no definite D call. CDR1 and CDR2 from the germline V gene are SGHRS and YFSETQ. The CDR3 extends over 15 amino acids. V was clipped by 2 bases and J by 3 bases, with 14 bases between them. The CDR3 DNA reads as TGCGCCAGCAGCTTATGGGGTGGGTCAGAAGAGACCCAGTACTTC. The encoded protein is CASSLWGGSEETQYF.

This clonotype turned up a few times. The V gene is TRBV11-2, the J gene TRBJ1-2; the match to TRBD1 covers 7 bases. J lost 3 bases, V lost 5 bases, and 12 bases had no gene match. This CDR3 has 16 amino acids. The germline gives CDR1 SGHAT, CDR2 FQNNGV. The CDR3 reads CASSPSRTGPHYGYTF. CDR3 sequence (DNA): TGTGCCAGCAGCCCGAGCAGGACAGGACCACACTATGGCTACACCTTC.

This clonotype was detected only a few times. This chain connects TRBV6-1 to TRBJ2-7; D perhaps matches TRBD1 (5 bases). Germline lookup yields CDR1 MNHNS and CDR2 SASEGT. The CDR3 sequence is 15 residues long. V lost 3 bases, J lost 2 bases, and 14 bases lay in between. The CDR3 here is CASSDWTRNPYEQYF. DNA of the CDR3: TGTGCCAGCAGTGATTGGACACGCAACCCCTACGAGCAGTACTTC.

This clonotype was observed a few times. The chain has TRBV20-1 and TRBJ2-5, with 13 bases matching TRBD2. The CDR3 covers 17 residues. J lost 5 bases, V lost 1 base, and 10 bases had no gene match. Germline V gene data show CDR1 as DFQATT and CDR2 as SNEGSKA (reference sequence). The CDR3 loop reads CSARVGTSGTRVETQYF. For the CDR3, the DNA is TGCAGTGCTAGAGTTGGGACTAGCGGGACGAGAGTCGAGACCCAGTACTTC.

This clonotype came up a few times. This sequence joins TRBV7-2 and TRBJ1-1; D call uncertain. CDR3 size: 14 residues. V was clipped by 2 bases and J by 1 base, with 8 bases between them. Per the germline V gene, CDR1 is SGHTA and CDR2 is FQGNSA. CDR3 DNA sequence: TGTGCCAGCAGCTTAACCCGGCAGAACACTGAAGCTTTCTTT. Encoded protein: CASSLTRQNTEAFF.

This clonotype was counted ten times or more. This chain connects TRBV20-1 to TRBJ1-4; the D is unclear. V was pared by 8 bases and J by 10 bases, with 17 bases between. This CDR3 region has 12 residues. Germline loops: CDR1 DFQATT, CDR2 SNEGSKA (reference sequence). CDR3 DNA sequence: TGCAGTATCCCGGACCTGGCTGCAAAACTGTTTTTT. The encoded protein is CSIPDLAAKLFF.

This clonotype has a single count. One end of the junction varies from germline; a read error may be responsible. The V gene is TRBV24-1, the J gene TRBJ1-1; TRBD1 is a possible D gene (5 bases). Germline V CDR1 and CDR2: KGHDR, SFDVKD. This CDR3 contains 13 residues. The chain's CDR3 is CATRRELDTEASF. CDR3 DNA: TGTGCCACCCGCAGGGAATTGGACACTGAAGCTTCCTTT.

The chain has TRBV6-5 and TRBJ2-5; D is perhaps TRBD2 (5 bases). Germline V CDR1 and CDR2: MNHEY, SVGAGI. The CDR3 contains 15 residues. V gave up 2 bases and J gave up 4 bases, with 14 bases separating them. CDR3 sequence: CASSYNTAGGETQYF. The CDR3 DNA is TGTGCCAGCAGTTACAATACGGCTGGAGGAGAGACCCAGTACTTC.

This clonotype has more than one count but fewer than ten. This chain joins TRBV12-3 or TRBV12-4 and TRBJ2-7; 9 positions match TRBD1. This CDR3 comprises 14 residues. The J segment lost 3 bases and the V segment lost 3 bases, leaving 3 bases of the junction unmatched. The CDR3 loop reads CASSFMGQGYEQYF. In nucleotides, the CDR3 is TGTGCCAGCAGTTTTATGGGACAGGGCTACGAGCAGTACTTC.

This chain uses TRBV7-2 with TRBJ2-7; 8 positions agree with TRBD2. V was pared by 2 bases and J by 5 bases, with 5 bases of the junction left unmatched. Germline CDR1 is SGHTA and CDR2 is FQGNSA. The CDR3 is made up of 14 amino acids. The CDR3 sequence is CASSLSSGMDEQYF. CDR3 bases: TGTGCCAGCAGCTTAAGTAGCGGGATGGACGAGCAGTACTTC.

This clonotype appeared a few times. The rearrangement uses TRBV3-1 and TRBJ1-1; no clear D. With 3 bases removed from V and 5 bases from J, the gap between germline ends came to 10 bases. The CDR3 covers 13 residues. CDR1 is LGHDT and CDR2 is YNNKEL in the germline V gene (reference sequence). The CDR3 DNA reads TGTGCCAGCAGCCAGGTCCCACAGACTGAAGCTTTCTTT. As protein: CASSQVPQTEAFF.

This chain joins TRBV18 and TRBJ2-3; 9 bases map to TRBD2. The CDR3 runs to 16 residues. The germline V gene has CDR1 KGHSH and CDR2 LQKENI. The V gene end was trimmed by 4 bases and the J gene end by 0 bases; junction bases not matched to a gene: 5. The CDR3 DNA is TGTGCCAGCTCACTGGGACTAGCCTATAGCACAGATACGCAGTATTTT. Its protein is CASSLGLAYSTDTQYF. Looking up the rest from reference TRBV18 and TRBJ2-3 gives the full variable domain: NAGVMQNPRHLVRRRGQEARLRCSPMKGHSHVYWYRQLPEEGLKFMVYLQKENIIDESGMPKERFSAEFPKEGPSILRIQQVVRGDSAAYFCASSLGLAYSTDTQYFGPGTRLTVL.